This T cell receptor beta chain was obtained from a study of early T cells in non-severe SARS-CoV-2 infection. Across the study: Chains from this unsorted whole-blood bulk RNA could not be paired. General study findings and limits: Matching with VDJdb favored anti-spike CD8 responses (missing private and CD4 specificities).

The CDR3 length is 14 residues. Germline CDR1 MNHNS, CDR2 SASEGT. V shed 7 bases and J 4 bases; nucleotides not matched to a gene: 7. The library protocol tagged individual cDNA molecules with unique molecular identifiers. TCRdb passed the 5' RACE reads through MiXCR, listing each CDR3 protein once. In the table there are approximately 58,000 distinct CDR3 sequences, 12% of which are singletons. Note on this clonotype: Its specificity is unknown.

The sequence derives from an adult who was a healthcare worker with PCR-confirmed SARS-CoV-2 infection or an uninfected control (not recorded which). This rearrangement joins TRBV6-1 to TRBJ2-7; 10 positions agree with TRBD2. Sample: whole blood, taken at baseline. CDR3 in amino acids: CASNTGTSVYEQYF. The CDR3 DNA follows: TGTGCCAGCAATACCGGGACTAGCGTTTACGAGCAGTACTTC.